The clone carrying this TCR beta chain was counted only a few times. These data belong to a study of T-cell reconstitution after alpha-beta-depleted transplantation in children. CDR1 and CDR2 (germline): SQVTM, ANQGSEA. The CDR3 runs 11 residues. V shed 1 base and J shed 11 bases, with 9 bases lying between them. Preparation of the TCRbeta library involved a method that used unique molecular identifiers. TCRdb used MiXCR to reprocess the PCR reads, holding one entry per CDR3 protein. The table lists roughly 500,000 distinct CDR3 sequences, approximately 30% of them singletons. The TCR was taken from a human donor who donated a stem cell graft to a child with aplastic anemia. Sample: PBMCs from the stem cell graft donor, taken from the stem cell graft. The chain employs TRBV29-1 and TRBJ2-1; D uncertain. The CDR3 DNA is TGCAGCGTTGAAGTTGGGCAGAAGCAGTTCTTC. Protein sequence: CSVEVGQKQFF.